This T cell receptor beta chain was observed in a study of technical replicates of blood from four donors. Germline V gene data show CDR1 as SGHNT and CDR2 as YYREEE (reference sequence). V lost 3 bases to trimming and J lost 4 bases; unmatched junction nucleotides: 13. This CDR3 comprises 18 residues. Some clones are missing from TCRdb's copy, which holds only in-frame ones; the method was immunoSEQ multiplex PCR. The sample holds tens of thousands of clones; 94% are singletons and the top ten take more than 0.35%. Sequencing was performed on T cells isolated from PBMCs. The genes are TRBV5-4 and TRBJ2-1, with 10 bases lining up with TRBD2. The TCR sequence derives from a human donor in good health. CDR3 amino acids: CASSWDLATSGKYNEQFF. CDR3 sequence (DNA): TGTGCCAGCAGCTGGGATCTGGCCACTAGCGGGAAATACAATGAGCAGTTCTTC.